Listed below are T cell receptor beta chains from one sample, sequenced in a study of memory CD4+ T cells and cytomegalovirus serostatus. Method: immunoSEQ multiplex PCR; TCRdb's copy keeps in-frame clones and lacks some. The sample yields about 60,000 clones, about four fifths seen once. Sequenced input: memory CD4+ T cells from blood. Source of these receptors: an adult in good health and CMV-seronegative. Some clones in this sample may be carry-over from other donors' samples. CDR3s include the opening cysteine and the closing phenylalanine or tryptophan. D genes are given only for firm matches. Size values are once, few and many counts, or a class for expanded clones, and some rows have none.

clone_size: -
v_call: TRBV11-2
d_call: -
j_call: TRBJ1-5
cdr3_aa: CASSSGANSGQPQHF
cdr3_nt: TGTGCCAGCAGCTCCGGAGCAAACTCGGGACAGCCCCAGCATTTT

clone_size: once
v_call: TRBV5-1
d_call: TRBD2
j_call: TRBJ2-2
cdr3_aa: CASSLAASGITGELFF
cdr3_nt: TGCGCCAGCAGCTTGGCGGCTAGCGGAATCACCGGGGAGCTGTTTTTT

clone_size: -
v_call: TRBV29-1
d_call: -
j_call: TRBJ1-2
cdr3_aa: CSASATIYGYTF
cdr3_nt: TGCAGCGCCTCTGCGACCATCTATGGCTACACCTTC

clone_size: few
v_call: TRBV4-3
d_call: -
j_call: TRBJ1-4
cdr3_aa: CASSQDPRQSTNEKLFF
cdr3_nt: TGCGCCAGCAGCCAAGATCCCAGACAGTCAACTAATGAAAAACTGTTTTTT

clone_size: -
v_call: TRBV2
d_call: TRBD1
j_call: TRBJ2-7
cdr3_aa: CASRAGGEVSYEQYF
cdr3_nt: TGTGCCAGCAGAGCAGGGGGTGAAGTCTCCTACGAGCAGTACTTC

clone_size: -
v_call: TRBV7-2
d_call: -
j_call: TRBJ1-2
cdr3_aa: CASRLPPAGYTF
cdr3_nt: TGTGCCAGCAGACTACCCCCGGCGGGCTACACCTTC

clone_size: few
v_call: TRBV9
d_call: -
j_call: TRBJ1-3
cdr3_aa: CASSVGASGNTIYF
cdr3_nt: TGTGCCAGCAGCGTCGGAGCGTCCGGGAACACCATATATTTT

clone_size: -
v_call: TRBV27
d_call: -
j_call: TRBJ1-6
cdr3_aa: CASSLGYGVLNSPLHF
cdr3_nt: TGTGCCAGCAGTTTGGGTTACGGGGTCTTAAATTCACCCCTCCACTTT

clone_size: -
v_call: TRBV5-1
d_call: -
j_call: TRBJ2-6
cdr3_aa: CASSLRAGSGANVLTF
cdr3_nt: TGCGCCAGCAGCTTGAGGGCTGGCTCTGGGGCCAACGTCCTGACTTTC

clone_size: -
v_call: TRBV2
d_call: TRBD2
j_call: TRBJ2-1
cdr3_aa: CASSEAIAGGYNEQFF
cdr3_nt: TGTGCCAGCAGTGAAGCGATAGCGGGAGGGTACAATGAGCAGTTCTTC

clone_size: -
v_call: TRBV5-1
d_call: TRBD2
j_call: TRBJ2-3
cdr3_aa: CASSGGTSGSISTQYF
cdr3_nt: TGCGCCAGCAGCGGAGGGACTAGCGGGAGTATAAGTACGCAGTATTTT

clone_size: -
v_call: TRBV7-9
d_call: -
j_call: TRBJ1-2
cdr3_aa: CASSWQKDGYTF
cdr3_nt: TGTGCCAGCAGCTGGCAGAAAGATGGCTACACCTTC

clone_size: -
v_call: TRBV14
d_call: TRBD2
j_call: TRBJ2-5
cdr3_aa: CASSPPRLAGQETQYF
cdr3_nt: TGTGCCAGCAGCCCACCCCGACTAGCGGGACAAGAGACCCAGTACTTC

clone_size: -
v_call: TRBV29-1
d_call: -
j_call: TRBJ1-2
cdr3_aa: CSVDHPNYGYTF
cdr3_nt: TGCAGCGTTGACCATCCTAACTATGGCTACACCTTC